This T cell receptor (beta chain) was identified during a study of human versus mouse CDR3 diversity and MHC coevolution. The study's findings and limits: Most of the three human donors had the lowest clonal inequality. On average, humans showed more CDR3 deletions and insertions than mice.

To note about this clone: Its specificity is unknown.

This table comes from immunoSEQ multiplex PCR, and its TCRdb copy is limited to in-frame clones, with some not included. The sample includes about 77,000 clones, 92% of them seen just once. Trimming took off 5 bases at V and 0 bases at J, with 10 bases between the two ends. The CDR3 loop spans 15 amino acids. Germline-derived CDR1 and CDR2 are SGHDN and FVKESK. This clonotype was obtained from a person aged 30-70 years in good health. The chain is built from TRBV14 and TRBJ2-2; D is perhaps TRBD1 (6 bases). The sample consisted of naive CD4+ T cells from blood. Stated subset: CD45RO-negative CD62L-positive naive CD4 T cells. CDR3 sequence reads: CASSNRDTNTGELFF. DNA for the CDR3: TGTGCCAGCAGCAACAGGGATACGAACACCGGGGAGCTGTTTTTT. The full variable domain, with the rest looked up from reference TRBV14 and TRBJ2-2, is EAGVTQFPSHSVIEKGQTVTLRCDPISGHDNLYWYRRVMGKEIKFLLHFVKESKQDESGMPNNRFLAERTGGTYSTLKVQPAELEDSGVYFCASSNRDTNTGELFFGEGSRLTVL.